Detailed here is one TCR beta chain. The sample belongs to a study of blood T cell repertoires in COVID-19. Study as a whole: Both acute and convalescent COVID-19 samples were obtained from the United States, Italy and Spain. T cells, B-cell-depleted T cells, or PBMCs provided the cDNA or gDNA that served as material.

Here immunoSEQ multiplex PCR was the method, and the copy in TCRdb shows in-frame clones only, minus some. The table has 200,000 or so clones, around four fifths seen once. The germline V gene has CDR1 SGHAT and CDR2 FQNNGV. This CDR3 comprises 13 residues. Trimming removed 4 bases at V and 1 base at J, with 7 bases between. Those enrolled in Seattle joined during active infection and were followed longitudinally afterward. Sequenced material: peripheral blood. This clonotype originated in an elderly woman with COVID-19, enrolled during active disease. The chain combines TRBV11-2 with TRBJ2-5; D gene ambiguous. CDR3 in amino acids: CASSSQLQETQYF. CDR3 sequence (DNA): TGTGCCAGCAGCTCACAGCTCCAAGAGACCCAGTACTTC.